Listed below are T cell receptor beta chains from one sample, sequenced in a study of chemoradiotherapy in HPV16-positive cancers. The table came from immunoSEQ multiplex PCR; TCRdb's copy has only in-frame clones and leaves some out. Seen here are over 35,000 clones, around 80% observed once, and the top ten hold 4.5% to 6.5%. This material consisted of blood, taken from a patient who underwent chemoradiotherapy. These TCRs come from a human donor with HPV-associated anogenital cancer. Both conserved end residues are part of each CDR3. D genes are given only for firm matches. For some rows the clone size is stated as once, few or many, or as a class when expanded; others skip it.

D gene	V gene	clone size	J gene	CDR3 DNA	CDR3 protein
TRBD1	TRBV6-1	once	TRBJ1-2	TGTGCCAGCAGTGAAACAGGGGGAAACGGCTACACCTTC	CASSETGGNGYTF
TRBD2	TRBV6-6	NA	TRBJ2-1	TGTGCCAGCAGTCTCAGGGAGGGATCCTACAATGAGCAGTTCTTC	CASSLREGSYNEQFF
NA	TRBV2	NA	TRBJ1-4	TGTGCCAGCAGTGCGTATTCAACTAATGAAAAACTGTTTTTT	CASSAYSTNEKLFF
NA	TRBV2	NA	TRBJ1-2	TGTGCCAGCACCCCATCGTCGGCAGATGGCTACACCTTC	CASTPSSADGYTF
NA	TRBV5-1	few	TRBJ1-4	TGCGCCAGCAGCTGGGAGGACGGGCAAAAACTGTTTTTT	CASSWEDGQKLFF
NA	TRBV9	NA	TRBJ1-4	TGTGCCAGCAGCGTAGCAAGTATGACGGATGAAAAACTGTTTTTT	CASSVASMTDEKLFF
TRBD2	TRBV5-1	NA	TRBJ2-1	TGCGCCAGCAGCTGGGGGGCTAGCGGGGGATACAATGAGCAGTTCTTC	CASSWGASGGYNEQFF
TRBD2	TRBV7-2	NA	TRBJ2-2	TGTGCCAGCAGCTTAGTTGGCGGGGGGGCCGGGACCGGGGAGCTGTTTTTT	CASSLVGGGAGTGELFF
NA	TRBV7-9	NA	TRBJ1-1	TGTGCCAGCAGCTTAGAAAGGAACACTGAAGCTTTCTTT	CASSLERNTEAFF
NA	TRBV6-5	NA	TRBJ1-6	TGTGCCAGCGGGCGACAGGTGGATTATAATTCACCCCTCCACTTT	CASGRQVDYNSPLHF
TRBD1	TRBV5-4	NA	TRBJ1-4	TGTGCCAGCAGCTCAGCCGGGACAGGGGGTGAAAAACTGTTTTTT	CASSSAGTGGEKLFF
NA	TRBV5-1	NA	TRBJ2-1	TGCGCCAGCAGCAAGTACACCGGGACCAACTACAATGAGCAGTTCTTC	CASSKYTGTNYNEQFF
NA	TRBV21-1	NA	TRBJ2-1	TGTGCCAGCAGCTTGGGGGGGTTCGATGAGCAGTTCTTC	CASSLGGFDEQFF
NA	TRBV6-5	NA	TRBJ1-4	TGTGCCAGCAGTAGGGGTAATGAAAAACTGTTTTTT	CASSRGNEKLFF
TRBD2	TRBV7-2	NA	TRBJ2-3	TGTGCCAGCAGCCCGTGGGGCTCTAGCGGGGGGCCAGATACGCAGTATTTT	CASSPWGSSGGPDTQYF
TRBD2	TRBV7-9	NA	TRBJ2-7	TGTGCCAGCAGCACACCGGGGGGGGCCTACGAGCAGTACTTC	CASSTPGGAYEQYF
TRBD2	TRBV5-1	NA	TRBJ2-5	TGCGCCAGCAGCTTTGGCAGCGGGGGGGCCCCCGAGACCCAGTACTTC	CASSFGSGGAPETQYF
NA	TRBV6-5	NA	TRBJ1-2	TGTGCCAGCAGTTACCGGACGGCGCCCTATGGCTACACCTTC	CASSYRTAPYGYTF
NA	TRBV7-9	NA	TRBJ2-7	TGTGCCAGCAGCCAACCCACGGACGTCTCCAGCCCCTCCTACGAGCAGTACTTC	CASSQPTDVSSPSYEQYF
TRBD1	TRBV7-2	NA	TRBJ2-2	TGTGCCAGCAGCCATTGGGACAGAGATACCGGGGAGCTGTTTTTT	CASSHWDRDTGELFF
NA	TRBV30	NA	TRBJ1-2	TGTGCCTGCCTAAGCGGCTACACCTTC	CACLSGYTF
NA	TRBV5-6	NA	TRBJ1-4	TGTGCCAGCAGCCCTACAGTGACTAATGAAAAACTGTTTTTT	CASSPTVTNEKLFF
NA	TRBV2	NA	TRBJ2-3	TGTGCCAGCAAGCCCGCGGGGGATACGCAGTATTTT	CASKPAGDTQYF
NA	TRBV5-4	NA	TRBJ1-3	TGTGCCAGCAGCCAACAGGGCCTCTCTGGAAACACCATATATTTT	CASSQQGLSGNTIYF
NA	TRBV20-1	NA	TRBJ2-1	TGCAGTGCTTTCTTTTCAGAGCAGTTCTTC	CSAFFSEQFF
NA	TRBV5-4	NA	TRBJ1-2	TGTGCCAGCAGCCCCCCGAACAGGGAAGCCTATGGCTACACCTTC	CASSPPNREAYGYTF
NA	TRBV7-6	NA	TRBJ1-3	TGTGCCAGCAGCTTGCGTTGGCCTGGAAACACCATATATTTT	CASSLRWPGNTIYF
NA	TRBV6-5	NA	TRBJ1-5	TGTGCCAGCAGTATCGGCCTACGTAGCAATCAGCCCCAGCATTTT	CASSIGLRSNQPQHF
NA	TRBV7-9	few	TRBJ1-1	TGTGCCAGCAGCTTAGTGTCGGAGAACACTGAAGCTTTCTTT	CASSLVSENTEAFF
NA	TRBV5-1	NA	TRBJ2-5	TGCGCCAGCAGCTTGGTAGGGGAACAAGAGACCCAGTACTTC	CASSLVGEQETQYF
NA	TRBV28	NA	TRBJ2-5	TGTGCCAGCAGTTTGGGGTCGCAAGAGACCCAGTACTTC	CASSLGSQETQYF